The source of this TCR beta chain is a study of CD8+CD57+ T cells in acquired aplastic anemia. V was shortened by 4 bases and J by 4 bases, with 9 bases between the two germline ends. The CDR3 spans 13 residues. Germline V gene lookup returns CDR1 SGHTA and CDR2 FQGNSA. The TCR beta profiling, which covered VDJ combination and CDR3 sequence, was carried out using genomic DNA as the template. TCRdb re-called the reads through MiXCR, storing one row per CDR3 protein. Altogether 60,000 to 75,000 distinct CDR3 sequences are present, less than 65% being singletons, with the ten largest covering 2% to 3%. The sample was sorted CD4+, CD8+, or CD8+CD57+ T cells (not recorded which) from PBMCs. The TCR was taken from a human donor in good health, serving as a control. The V call is TRBV7-2, the J call TRBJ2-3; D is undetermined. The CDR3 nucleotides are TGTGCCAGCAGCTCCGGTTCTGCAGATACGCAGTATTTT. Its protein is CASSSGSADTQYF.